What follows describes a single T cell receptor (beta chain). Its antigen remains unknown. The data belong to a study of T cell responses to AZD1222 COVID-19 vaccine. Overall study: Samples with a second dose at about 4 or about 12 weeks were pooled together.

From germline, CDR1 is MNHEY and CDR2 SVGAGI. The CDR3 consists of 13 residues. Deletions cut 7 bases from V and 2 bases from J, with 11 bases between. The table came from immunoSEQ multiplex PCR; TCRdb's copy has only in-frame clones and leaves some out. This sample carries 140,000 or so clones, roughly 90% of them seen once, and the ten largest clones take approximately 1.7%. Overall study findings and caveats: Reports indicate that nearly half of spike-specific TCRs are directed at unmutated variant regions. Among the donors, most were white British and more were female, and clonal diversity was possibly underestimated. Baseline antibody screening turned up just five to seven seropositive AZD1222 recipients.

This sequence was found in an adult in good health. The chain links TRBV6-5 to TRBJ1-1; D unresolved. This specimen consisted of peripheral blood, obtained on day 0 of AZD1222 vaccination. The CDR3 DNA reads TGTGCCAGCACTCCTAGTGGAAACACTGAAGCTTTCTTT. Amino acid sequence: CASTPSGNTEAFF.